This T cell receptor beta chain derives from a study of blood T cells in healthy people across ages (dated by TCRdb to the mid-2010s). Study-level background: Template switching captured roughly one uniquely barcoded TCR beta cDNA molecule per two T cells in model experiments. Two additional independent replicas of 1 million unique cDNA reads from the same blood draw were analyzed for two donors (one aged 18 to 30 and one aged 80 or older). To track age-related changes in TCR beta repertoire diversity, the study relied on deep sequencing normalized with unique cDNA molecular identifiers. Donors were grouped into four age groups: young (average approximately 15 years), middle-aged (39), aged (around 60) and long-lived (roughly 80).

Overall study results and their limits: Estimates of total diversity based on one million sequenced T cells were regarded as lower bounds and as underestimates. Compared with the aged group, more naive CD4+ T cells, fewer expanded clones and increased TCR diversity were shown by the long-lived group, suggesting age selection. Bulk unsorted PBMC profiling prevented conclusive comparison of naive and antigen-experienced compartments. Observed TCR beta diversity per million T cells fell roughly linearly with age, and a significant reduction was already apparent by age roughly 40. Because the CMV infection status of the donors was unknown, age-related changes in expanded clonotypes may potentially have been confounded. There was a strong correlation between observed TCR beta diversity and the percentage of naive T cells measured by flow cytometry.

Donors were about 36 systemically healthy Caucasian individuals from Russia aged about 6 to 100 years. About 9.6 milliliters of peripheral blood were collected from each donor into EDTA-treated Vacutainer tubes. PBMCs were isolated by Ficoll-Paque density-gradient centrifugation, with at least 6.5 million obtained per sample. Total RNA was extracted from PBMCs with Trizol reagent, with at least 5.5 micrograms obtained per sample. The percentages of naive CD45RAhigh/CD27high T cells were determined by flow cytometry on a PBMC aliquot from every donor. The CDR3 contains 13 residues, cysteine and phenylalanine counted. Only the CDR3 portion is preserved as DNA: 39 bases, with reading frame beginning at the first base. V loses 9 bases of germline sequence and J loses 5 bases, and the interval between the two ends is 14 bases. From the germline V gene, CDR1 is MDHEN and CDR2 is SYDVKM. The sample holds a few counts of this clonotype. Its cognate antigen has yet to be identified. Base quality data are lacking; no much larger clone is found one base away.

The protocol used for the library was 5' RACE. TCRdb records Illumina HiSeq 2500 as the sequencer. A second about 7 to 12 cycle PCR used a sample-barcoded 5' primer and a J-beta primer mix. A template-switch 5' adaptor carrying 12 random nucleotides introduced a unique molecular identifier onto each TCR beta cDNA molecule. At least 2.5 million CDR3-containing paired-end reads were obtained from each sample. The Mint cDNA synthesis kit, primed by a TRBC-specific oligonucleotide, was used to synthesize first-strand cDNA from all RNA. Following uracil-DNA glycosylase treatment, all cDNA underwent a first 18-cycle PCR with the universal primers M1SS and BC2_uni_R. Concerning the study's data processing: Each sample was normalized by randomly selecting 1 million high-quality reads, each carrying a distinct molecular identifier. Reads sharing molecular identifiers were discarded rather than binned into consensus sequences. MiTCR, set to a Q25 quality threshold and the strictest error-elimination algorithm, was used for CDR3 identification, clonotype clustering and error correction. A nonparametric unseen species model with Euler transformation was used to estimate lower-bound total TCR beta diversity. The public sequencing data were trimmed at Q25 with fastp and processed into clonotypes with MiXCR by TCRdb, which kept only in-frame beta chains. Each entry is one CDR3 protein sequence, shown with its most common DNA and genes. In this record, the V and J calls reflect TCRdb's handling and not the investigators' own analysis. This sample is represented by almost 550,000 distinct CDR3 sequences; around 24% of them were singletons. The ten largest clonotypes hold 7.5% to 9% of the sample.

The sample was also reused in another study, on T cells of mothers and their children. The second publication reports: Nine systemically healthy Caucasian individuals, comprising three mothers and their six children, were included as donors. cDNA synthesis consumed the entire amount of extracted RNA, loaded at 1.5 ug RNA in each 15 ul reaction. In the second PCR, the M1S primer introduced both the sample barcodes and 2-4 random nucleotides. Each mother yielded over 8.5 million TCR beta CDR3 reads and each child a few million reads. TCR recombination output is similarly shaped by thymic selection in related and unrelated pairs, with a minor effect exerted by inherited differences. Related mother-child pairs always showed normalized repertoire overlap that was slightly higher than in unrelated mother-child pairs, though the difference was never significant. No persistent microchimeric T cell clones were found, with a detection sensitivity of approximately 95 clones per million clonotypes. Deep NGS was used in the study to compare the TCR beta repertoires of mothers and children and to look for features that separate related mother-child pairs from unrelated individuals. The mean age was 40 +/- 4 years for the mothers and around 10 +/- 4 years for the children. Libraries were sequenced on Illumina HiSeq 2000 with 100+100 nt paired-end reads after adapter ligation with NEBNext reagents. Mother and child libraries were prepared a month apart and sequenced in separate runs to prevent cross-contamination. Each donor had between about 450,000 and 2,100,000 distinct TCR beta clonotypes identified. Naive TCR beta clonotypes were estimated from low-frequency clonotypes matched to each donor's FACS-determined naive share, without sorting.

This sequence was found in a boy under 18 in good health. The sequence is built from TRBV28 and TRBJ1-5; D gene: possibly TRBD1, on 5 matching bases. What was sequenced was blood. The nucleotide sequence is TGTGCCAGTATAGGGGTAGTAGATCAGCCCCAGCATTTT. It translates to CASIGVVDQPQHF. The full variable domain, with segments outside the CDR3 supplied by the reference TRBV28 and TRBJ1-5 proteins, appears as DVKVTQSSRYLVKRTGEKVFLECVQDMDHENMFWYRQDPGLGLRLIYFSYDVKMKEKGDIPEGYSVSREKKERFSLILESASTNQTSMYLCASIGVVDQPQHFGDGTRLSIL.